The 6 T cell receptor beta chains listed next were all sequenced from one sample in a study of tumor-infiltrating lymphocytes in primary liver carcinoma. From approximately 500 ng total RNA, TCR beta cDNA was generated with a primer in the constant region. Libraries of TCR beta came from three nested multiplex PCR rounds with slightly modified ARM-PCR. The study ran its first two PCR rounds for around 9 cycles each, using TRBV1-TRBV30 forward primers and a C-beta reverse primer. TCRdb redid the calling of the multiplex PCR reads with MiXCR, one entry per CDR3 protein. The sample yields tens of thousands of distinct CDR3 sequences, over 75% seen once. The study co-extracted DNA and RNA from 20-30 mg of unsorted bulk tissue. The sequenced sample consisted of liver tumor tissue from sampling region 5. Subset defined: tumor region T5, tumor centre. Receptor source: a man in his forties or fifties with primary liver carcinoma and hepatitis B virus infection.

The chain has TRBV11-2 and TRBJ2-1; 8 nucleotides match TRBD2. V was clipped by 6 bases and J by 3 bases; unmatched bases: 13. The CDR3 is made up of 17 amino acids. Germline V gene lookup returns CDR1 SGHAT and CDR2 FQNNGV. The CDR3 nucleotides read TGTGCCAGCAGTTTGCATAGGGGCGGGAGGTTCTACAATGAGCAGTTCTTC. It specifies CASSLHRGGRFYNEQFF. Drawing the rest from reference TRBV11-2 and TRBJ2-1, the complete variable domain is EAGVAQSPRYKIIEKRQSVAFWCNPISGHATLYWYQQILGQGPKLLIQFQNNGVVDDSQLPKDRFSAERLKGVDSTLKIQPAKLEDSAVYLCASSLHRGGRFYNEQFFGPGTRLTVL.

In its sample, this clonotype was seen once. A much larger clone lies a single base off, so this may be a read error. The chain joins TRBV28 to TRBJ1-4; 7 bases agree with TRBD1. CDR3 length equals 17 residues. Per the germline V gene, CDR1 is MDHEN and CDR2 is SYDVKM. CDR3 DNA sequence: TGTGCCAGCAGTTTTGGGGACAGATTTGCATCTAACGAAAGACTGTTTTTT. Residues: CASSFGDRFASNERLFF. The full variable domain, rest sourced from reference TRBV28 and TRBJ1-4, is DVKVTQSSRYLVKRTGEKVFLECVQDMDHENMFWYRQDPGLGLRLIYFSYDVKMKEKGDIPEGYSVSREKKERFSLILESASTNQTSMYLCASSFGDRFASNERLFFGSGTQLSVL.

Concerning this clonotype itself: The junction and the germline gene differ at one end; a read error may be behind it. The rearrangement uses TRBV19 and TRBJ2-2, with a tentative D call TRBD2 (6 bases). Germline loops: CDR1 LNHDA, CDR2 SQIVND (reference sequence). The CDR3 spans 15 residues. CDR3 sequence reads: CASSNRPAGGGELLF. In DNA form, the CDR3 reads TGTGCCAGTAGTAACCGACCCGCGGGTGGCGGGGAGCTGCTTTTT.

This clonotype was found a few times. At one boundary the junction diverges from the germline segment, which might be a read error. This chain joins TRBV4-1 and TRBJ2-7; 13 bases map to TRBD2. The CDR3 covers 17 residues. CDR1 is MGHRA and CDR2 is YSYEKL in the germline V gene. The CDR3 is CASSQERTSGSIYEPYF. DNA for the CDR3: TGCGCCAGCAGCCAAGAAAGGACTAGCGGGAGCATCTACGAGCCGTACTTC.

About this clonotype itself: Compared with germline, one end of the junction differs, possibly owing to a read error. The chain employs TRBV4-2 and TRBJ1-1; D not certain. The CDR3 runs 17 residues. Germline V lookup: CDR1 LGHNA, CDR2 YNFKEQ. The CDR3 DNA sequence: TGTGCCAGCAGCCAAGAGGCCGTCGGGAGCTTGTCGCTTCCTCCAGTCTTT. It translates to CASSQEAVGSLSLPPVF.

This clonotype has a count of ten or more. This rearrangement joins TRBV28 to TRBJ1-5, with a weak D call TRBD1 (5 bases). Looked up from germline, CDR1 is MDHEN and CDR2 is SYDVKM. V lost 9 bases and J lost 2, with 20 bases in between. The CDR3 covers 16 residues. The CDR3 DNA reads TGTGCCAGAACGAAAGCCGGGGGGAAGGGCAATCAGCCCCAGCATTTT. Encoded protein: CARTKAGGKGNQPQHF.